This T cell receptor beta chain derives from a study of T cells in Graves' hyperthyroidism and ophthalmopathy. Amplification yielded TCR beta CDR3 regions, with RNA transcripts as the source. The HTBI primer set served for first-round RT-PCR of the TCR CDR3. MiXCR, applied by TCRdb to the multiplex PCR reads, yields one record per CDR3 protein. The table includes roughly 650,000 distinct CDR3 sequences, 16% detected once. Ten or more counts support this clonotype. Ophthalmopathy cases met thresholds of Clinical Activity Score at least 3, NOSPECS grade at least 4 and duration under 3 months. CDR1 MNHEY and CDR2 SMNVEV come from the germline V gene (reference sequence). Trimming took off 8 bases at V and 2 bases at J, with 10 bases between the two ends. The CDR3 totals 12 residues.

The chain employs TRBV27 and TRBJ2-7; D remains ambiguous. This sequence originates from a woman in her 40s with Graves' ophthalmopathy. The sample comprised blood. The CDR3: CASGHPAYEQYF. The CDR3 DNA is TGTGCCAGCGGCCACCCCGCCTACGAGCAGTACTTC.